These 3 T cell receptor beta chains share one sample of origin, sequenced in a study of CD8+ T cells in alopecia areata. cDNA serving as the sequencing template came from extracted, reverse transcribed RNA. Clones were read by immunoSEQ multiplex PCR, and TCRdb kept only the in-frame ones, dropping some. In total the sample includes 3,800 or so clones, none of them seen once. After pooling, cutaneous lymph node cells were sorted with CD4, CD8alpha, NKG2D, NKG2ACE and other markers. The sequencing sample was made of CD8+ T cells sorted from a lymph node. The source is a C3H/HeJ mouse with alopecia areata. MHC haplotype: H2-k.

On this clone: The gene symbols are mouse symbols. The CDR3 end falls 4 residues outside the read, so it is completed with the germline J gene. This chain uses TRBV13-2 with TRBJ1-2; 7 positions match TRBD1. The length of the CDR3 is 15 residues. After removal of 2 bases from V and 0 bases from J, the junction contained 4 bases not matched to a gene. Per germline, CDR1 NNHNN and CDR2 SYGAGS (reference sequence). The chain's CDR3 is CASGDQGTANSDYTF. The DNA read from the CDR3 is TGTGCCAGCGGTGACCAAGGGACAGCAAACTCC.

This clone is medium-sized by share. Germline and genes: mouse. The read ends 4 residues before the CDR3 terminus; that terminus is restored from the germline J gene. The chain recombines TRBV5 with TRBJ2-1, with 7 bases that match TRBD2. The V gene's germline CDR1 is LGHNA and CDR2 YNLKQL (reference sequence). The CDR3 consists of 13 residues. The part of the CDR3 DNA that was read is TGTGCCAGCAGCCAAGACTGGGGGGCT. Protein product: CASSQDWGA. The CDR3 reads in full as CASSQDWGAEQFF.

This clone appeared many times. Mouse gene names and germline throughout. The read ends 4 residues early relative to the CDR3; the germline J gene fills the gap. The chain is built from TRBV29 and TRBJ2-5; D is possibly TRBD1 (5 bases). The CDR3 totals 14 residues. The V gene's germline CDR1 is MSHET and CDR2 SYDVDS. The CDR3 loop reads CASSLVDKRDTQYF. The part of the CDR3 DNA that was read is TGTGCTAGCAGTTTAGTGGACAAGAGGGAC.